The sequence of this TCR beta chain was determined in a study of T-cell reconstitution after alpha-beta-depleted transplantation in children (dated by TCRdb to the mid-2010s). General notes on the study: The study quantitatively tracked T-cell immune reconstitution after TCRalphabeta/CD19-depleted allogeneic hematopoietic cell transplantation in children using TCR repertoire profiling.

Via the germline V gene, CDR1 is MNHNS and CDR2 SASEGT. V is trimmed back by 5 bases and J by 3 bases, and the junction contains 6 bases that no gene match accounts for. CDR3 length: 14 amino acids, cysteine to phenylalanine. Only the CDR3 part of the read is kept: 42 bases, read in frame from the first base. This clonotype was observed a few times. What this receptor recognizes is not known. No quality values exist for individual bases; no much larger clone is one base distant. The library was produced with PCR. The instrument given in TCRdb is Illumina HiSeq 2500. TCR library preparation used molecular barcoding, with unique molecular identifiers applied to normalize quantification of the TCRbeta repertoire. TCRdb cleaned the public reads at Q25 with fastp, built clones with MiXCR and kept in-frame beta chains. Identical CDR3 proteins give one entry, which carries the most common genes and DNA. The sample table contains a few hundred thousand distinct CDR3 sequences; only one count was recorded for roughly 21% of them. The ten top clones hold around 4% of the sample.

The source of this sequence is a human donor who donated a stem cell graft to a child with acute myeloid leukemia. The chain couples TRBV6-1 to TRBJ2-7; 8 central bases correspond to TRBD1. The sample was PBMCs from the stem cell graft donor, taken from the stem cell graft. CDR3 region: CASSRGQGGYEQYF. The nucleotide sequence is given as TGTGCCAGCAGTCGCGGACAGGGCGGCTACGAGCAGTACTTC.